The 19 T cell receptor beta chains below were found in one sample sequenced in a study of blood T cells in healthy people across ages. Using a J-beta primer mix together with a sample-barcoded 5' primer, a second PCR was run for roughly 7 to 11 cycles. TCRdb itself ran the 5' RACE reads through MiXCR, one entry per CDR3 protein. The table has 600,000 to 1,000,000 distinct CDR3 sequences, about 62% seen once. The sample comprised blood. These receptors were collected from a man in his thirties or forties in good health.

J is TRBJ2-5 and V is TRBV5-1; D is uncertain. The CDR3 extends over 15 amino acids. The germline V and J ends were trimmed by 2 bases and 1 base, with 12 bases remaining between them. The V gene's germline CDR1 is SGHRS and CDR2 YFSETQ. The CDR3 protein is CASSFIASPQETQYF. CDR3 sequence (DNA): TGCGCCAGCAGCTTCATCGCAAGCCCCCAAGAGACCCAGTACTTC. The entire variable domain, with the rest obtained from reference TRBV5-1 and TRBJ2-5, is as follows: KAGVTQTPRYLIKTRGQQVTLSCSPISGHRSVSWYQQTPGQGLQFLFEYFSETQRNKGNFPGRFSGRQFSNSRSEMNVSTLELGDSALYLCASSFIASPQETQYFGPGTRLLVL.

The genes are TRBV5-1 and TRBJ1-5; D is perhaps TRBD1 (5 bases). Between the trimmed V and J ends, which lost 4 bases and 5 bases, there was a span of 10 bases. CDR1 SGHRS and CDR2 YFSETQ come from the germline V gene. The CDR3 totals 13 residues. CDR3 sequence reads: CASSLDSYQPQHF. CDR3 nucleotide sequence: TGCGCCAGCAGCCTTGACAGCTATCAGCCCCAGCATTTT.

The chain combines TRBV6-5 with TRBJ2-2, with D possibly matching TRBD2 (5 bases). The germline CDR1 and CDR2 sequences are MNHEY and SVGAGI. This CDR3 has 11 residues. The V gene lost 8 bases and the J gene lost 4 bases, with 5 bases spanning the gap. In DNA, the CDR3 is TGTGCCAGCGGGAGCACCGGGGAGCTGTTTTTT. It codes for CASGSTGELFF.

This clonotype was seen a few times. This chain joins TRBV15 and TRBJ2-1; D unclear. V gave up 3 bases and J gave up 3 bases, with 9 bases separating them. There are 14 residues in the CDR3. Germline V gene data show CDR1 as LNHNV and CDR2 as YYDKDF (reference sequence). The DNA for the CDR3 is TGTGCCACCAGCAGGGCTTCCCGCTACAATGAGCAGTTCTTC. This codes for CATSRASRYNEQFF.

The chain combines TRBV7-2 with TRBJ2-1; TRBD2 agrees at 7 bases. CDR1 SGHTA and CDR2 FQGNSA come from the germline V gene. There are 17 residues in the CDR3. Germline trimming cut 1 base from V and 4 bases from J; bases unmatched to any gene: 10. Here the CDR3 reads CASSLDRASGLYNEQFF. The CDR3 DNA sequence: TGTGCCAGCAGCTTAGATAGAGCTAGCGGCTTATACAATGAGCAGTTCTTC.

This chain uses TRBV7-9 with TRBJ2-1; the D gene could be TRBD1 or TRBD2 (6 bases each). Germline V gives CDR1 SEHNR, CDR2 FQNEAQ (reference sequence). V shed 1 base and J shed 0 bases, with 22 bases lying between them. This CDR3 has 20 residues. DNA of the CDR3: TGTGCCAGCAGCTTAGAGGTACTAGCTTGGGGGACAAACTCCTACAATGAGCAGTTCTTC. Amino acid sequence: CASSLEVLAWGTNSYNEQFF.

This clonotype was seen more than once but under ten times. This chain links TRBV5-1 with TRBJ2-3; D call uncertain. Germline V gene data show CDR1 as SGHRS and CDR2 as YFSETQ. With 4 bases removed from V and 8 bases from J, the gap between germline ends came to 14 bases. The CDR3 runs 13 residues. The CDR3, as DNA: TGCGCCAGCAGCGTATTTCAAGAGAGTACGCAGTATTTT. Translated: CASSVFQESTQYF.

The rearrangement links TRBV7-9 to TRBJ1-5; 8 nucleotides match TRBD1. This CDR3 is 15 amino acids long. Germline trimming cut 7 bases from V and 5 bases from J; bases unmatched to any gene: 10. CDR1 is SEHNR and CDR2 is FQNEAQ in the germline V gene (reference sequence). The CDR3 is CASTYRTGTYQPQHF. The CDR3 bases are TGTGCCAGCACCTACCGGACAGGGACCTATCAGCCCCAGCATTTT.

On this clonotype: One end of the junction fails to match germline, which may point to a read error. The V call is TRBV5-1, the J call TRBJ2-7; the D gene is possibly TRBD1 (6 bases). CDR1 is SGHRS and CDR2 is YFSETQ in the germline V gene. The CDR3 runs 14 residues. CDR3 DNA: TGCGCCAGCAGCTTGGGTACAGGGAACTACGAGCGGTACTTC. This codes for CASSLGTGNYERYF. Supplemented by reference TRBV5-1 and TRBJ2-7, the full variable domain reads KAGVTQTPRYLIKTRGQQVTLSCSPISGHRSVSWYQQTPGQGLQFLFEYFSETQRNKGNFPGRFSGRQFSNSRSEMNVSTLELGDSALYLCASSLGTGNYERYFGPGTRLTVT.

The V and J genes are TRBV29-1 and TRBJ1-4, with D uncertain. CDR1 SQVTM and CDR2 ANQGSEA come from the germline V gene. The CDR3 runs 14 residues. V lost 4 bases, J lost 6 bases, and 15 bases lay in between. The CDR3 protein is CSVGVSEGYEKLFF. The CDR3 region has the DNA TGCAGCGTTGGGGTTTCAGAGGGATATGAAAAACTGTTTTTT.

The rearrangement joins TRBV7-2 to TRBJ2-1, with a tentative D call TRBD2 (6 bases). Germline CDR1 reads SGHTA; CDR2 reads FQGNSA. Trimming pared 1 base from V and 3 bases from J, leaving 13 bases between. The CDR3 is 16 residues long. CDR3 protein: CASSLVGGLIYNEQFF. CDR3 nucleotide sequence: TGTGCCAGCAGCTTAGTGGGAGGCCTCATCTACAATGAGCAGTTCTTC.

The chain combines TRBV13 with TRBJ2-1; D is undetermined. Per germline, CDR1 PRHDT and CDR2 FYEKMQ (reference sequence). The ends were cut back, 5 bases at V and 0 bases at J, with 11 bases in the middle. This CDR3 contains 15 residues. The CDR3 spells CASSPSVSSYNEQFF. The CDR3 coding sequence is TGTGCCAGCAGCCCGAGCGTGAGCTCCTACAATGAGCAGTTCTTC.

This clonotype was picked up a small number of times. This chain joins TRBV7-9 and TRBJ2-7, with 7 bases lining up with TRBD1. V was pared by 6 bases and J by 5 bases, with 10 bases of the junction left unmatched. Per the germline V gene, CDR1 is SEHNR and CDR2 is FQNEAQ (reference sequence). CDR3 length equals 14 residues. This chain's CDR3 is CASRHSTGVNEQYF. The CDR3 DNA is TGTGCCAGCAGACACTCCACAGGGGTGAACGAGCAGTACTTC.

This chain links TRBV4-3 with TRBJ2-1; a possible D gene is TRBD2 (7 bases). CDR1 is LGHNA, CDR2 YSLEER, per germline. The CDR3 has 16 residues. V lost 0 bases and J 12 bases, leaving 21 bases between the germline ends. CDR3 region: CASSQDWRLGGERQFF. The CDR3 nucleotides read TGCGCCAGCAGCCAAGATTGGCGACTAGGGGGGGAGAGGCAGTTCTTC.

Written as DNA, the CDR3 is TGCAGCGCGGGGAGTCGGGACTCGGGCTACACCTTC. This translates into CSAGSRDSGYTF. The chain has TRBV29-1 and TRBJ1-2; D might be TRBD1 (5 bases). CDR1 is SQVTM and CDR2 is ANQGSEA in the germline V gene. Trimming pared 7 bases from V and 8 bases from J, leaving 17 bases between. CDR3 length: 12 residues.

The rearrangement joins TRBV6-5 to TRBJ2-3; TRBD1 might be the D (5 bases). The CDR3 covers 16 residues. Trimming removed 5 bases from V and 2 bases from J, with 17 bases in between. Per germline, CDR1 MNHEY and CDR2 SVGAGI. The CDR3 bases are TGTGCCAGCAGTCCGGATACAGGATCCCTCACAGATACGCAGTATTTT. Translation: CASSPDTGSLTDTQYF.

The chain carries TRBV7-4 and TRBJ2-7; 10 bases fit TRBD2. In germline, CDR1 is SGHVT, CDR2 SQSDAQ. CDR3 size: 17 residues. Trimming at V came to 2 bases and at J to 5 bases, leaving 12 bases not matched to a gene. CDR3 DNA: TGTGCCAGCAGCTTAATGGGGGTAGCGGGGGGCTGGGACGAGCAGTACTTC. This translates into CASSLMGVAGGWDEQYF. Full variable domain (outside the CDR3, taken from reference TRBV7-4 and TRBJ2-7): GAGVSQSPRYKVAKRGRDVALRCDSISGHVTLYWYRQTLGQGSEVLTYSQSDAQRDKSGRPSGRFSAERPERSVSTLKIQRTEQGDSAVYLCASSLMGVAGGWDEQYFGPGTRLTVT.

The chain is built from TRBV20-1 and TRBJ2-2; no firm D call. The CDR3 has 12 residues. Deletions cut 3 bases from V and 7 bases from J, with 9 bases between. CDR1 and CDR2 (germline): DFQATT, SNEGSKA (reference sequence). The CDR3 region has the DNA TGCAGTGCTAGGACAACCCGCGGGGAGCTGTTTTTT. Translation gives CSARTTRGELFF.

This clonotype occurred a few times. This chain joins TRBV11-1 and TRBJ2-7; D is possibly TRBD1 (5 bases). The CDR3 is 14 residues long. V was trimmed by 4 bases and J by 0 bases, leaving 10 bases between them. Germline values: CDR1 SGHAT, CDR2 FQDESV (reference sequence). The chain's CDR3 is CASSSQASSYEQYF. CDR3 bases: TGTGCCAGCAGCTCACAGGCAAGCTCCTACGAGCAGTACTTC.